Sequencing of this T cell receptor (beta chain) was carried out in a study of identifying expanded T cells in peripheral blood. Study-wide findings and caveats: Roughly 2-week clone count variance significantly increased as total template count grew. About 1.3 clones differed between technical replicates, versus around 15 and 18 over time.

During the collection period, no donor immune events like infections were recorded. Repertoires were generated with immunoSEQ multiplex PCR, while TCRdb's copy carries only in-frame clones and drops some. The sample includes approximately 90,000 clones, approximately 85% of them seen just once. CDR3 length: 15 amino acids. The ends lost 5 bases at V and 3 bases at J; junction bases unmatched: 6. Germline CDR1 reads SGHNT; CDR2 reads YENEEA. About this clone itself: The antigen is not known.

The V and J genes are TRBV11-3 and TRBJ2-3; 9 nucleotides align to TRBD1. The sequenced sample consisted of blood. This TCR derives from a person between 18 and 70 years old in good health. The DNA for the CDR3 is TGTGCCAGCAGCCCGGACAGGGGAGTAACAGATACGCAGTATTTT. This sequence encodes CASSPDRGVTDTQYF.